The 24 T cell receptor beta chains below were found in one sample sequenced in a study of cytomegalovirus exposure and HLA in healthy donors. Use of 60 Vbeta and 13 Jbeta primers characterized the PCR. Measured with immunoSEQ multiplex PCR; TCRdb has only the in-frame clones, and not every one. Of approximately 85,000 clones in the sample, over 70% were seen once. Sample: PBMCs. Receptors originate from a woman in her forties or fifties in good health and CMV-seropositive.

The chain uses TRBV30 and TRBJ1-4; D is possibly TRBD1 (6 bases). Germline assignment: CDR1 GTSNPN and CDR2 SVGIG (reference sequence). This CDR3 spans 12 amino acids. The CDR3, as DNA: TGTGCTGGAGGAAGGACAGTCGAAAAACTGTTTTTT. It translates to CAGGRTVEKLFF.

The gene calls are TRBV6-6 and TRBJ1-1; the D is unclear. Trimming removed 2 bases at V and 7 bases at J, with 11 bases between. From germline, CDR1 is MNHNY and CDR2 SVGAGI (reference sequence). This CDR3 spans 13 amino acids. This CDR3 reads CASSYRAEGEAFF. DNA for the CDR3: TGTGCCAGCAGTTACCGGGCAGAGGGTGAAGCTTTCTTT.

This chain joins TRBV19 and TRBJ2-5, with 10 bases fitting TRBD2. J gave up 5 bases and V 5 bases, and 5 bases lay outside the gene matches. The germline V gene has CDR1 LNHDA and CDR2 SQIVND (reference sequence). The CDR3 contains 14 residues. Written as DNA, the CDR3 is TGTGCCAGTAGTGAGCGGGGGGGGGTCGAGACCCAGTACTTC. It encodes CASSERGGVETQYF.

V and J are TRBV7-9 and TRBJ1-4; D is possibly TRBD1 (5 bases). The V end was cut by 5 bases, the J end by 7 bases, with 17 bases between. The length of the CDR3 is 15 residues. Germline loops: CDR1 SEHNR, CDR2 FQNEAQ (reference sequence). In DNA, the CDR3 is TGTGCCAGCAGCCCAAGGGCAGGGTTAGGTGAAAAACTGTTTTTT. It encodes CASSPRAGLGEKLFF.

This clone was counted a few times. The rearrangement joins TRBV4-2 to TRBJ2-1, with 10 bases that match TRBD2. CDR3 size: 16 residues. Germline V gene sequence: CDR1 LGHNA, CDR2 YNFKEQ. J lost 8 bases, V lost 4 bases, and 11 bases had no gene match. This CDR3 reads CASSPLASGSKDEQFF. CDR3 DNA sequence: TGTGCCAGCAGCCCTCTCGCTAGCGGGAGCAAAGATGAGCAGTTCTTC.

This sequence joins TRBV9 and TRBJ2-7; D is perhaps TRBD1 (6 bases). Germline V lookup: CDR1 SGDLS, CDR2 YYNGEE. The CDR3 totals 14 residues. V was clipped by 4 bases and J by 6 bases, with 17 bases between them. CDR3 DNA: TGTGCCAGCAGCCAAACTTCACGAGGGGGCGAGCAGTACTTC. This gives the protein CASSQTSRGGEQYF.

A few counts support this clone. The chain uses TRBV6-1 and TRBJ2-7; TRBD1 is a possible D gene (6 bases). Germline assignment: CDR1 MNHNS and CDR2 SASEGT. The CDR3 length is 14 residues. With 6 bases removed from V and 2 bases from J, the gap between germline ends came to 14 bases. CDR3: CASSTDSFTYEQYF. CDR3 DNA: TGTGCCAGCAGCACGGACAGCTTTACCTACGAGCAGTACTTC.

The chain is built from TRBV4-1 and TRBJ2-7; no reliable D call. The CDR3 totals 14 residues. Germline lookup yields CDR1 MGHRA and CDR2 YSYEKL. The V and J ends lost 0 bases and 1 base respectively, with 7 bases between them. The CDR3 bases are TGCGCCAGCAGCCAAGATCCAGGATCCTACGAGCAGTACTTC. Protein sequence: CASSQDPGSYEQYF.

The chain has TRBV2 and TRBJ1-4, with D possibly being TRBD1 (5 bases). CDR3 size: 17 residues. Deletions cut 3 bases from V and 7 bases from J, with 21 bases between. CDR1 is SNHLY, CDR2 FYNNEI, per germline. CDR3 protein: CASSDGRDLIVSEKLFF. The CDR3 DNA follows: TGTGCCAGCAGTGACGGCAGGGATTTGATTGTTTCTGAAAAACTGTTTTTT.

The CDR3 DNA is TGTGCCAGTAGTATACTACTAGCCGGGGGGTTTTTCCAGCCCCAGCATTTT. Its translation: CASSILLAGGFFQPQHF. This chain links TRBV19 with TRBJ1-5, with TRBD1 as a possible D gene (5 bases). Per the germline V gene, CDR1 is LNHDA and CDR2 is SQIVND (reference sequence). V was shortened by 2 bases and J by 7 bases, with 21 bases between the two germline ends. CDR3 length: 17 residues.

J is TRBJ2-5 and V is TRBV11-3, with 13 bases fitting TRBD2. CDR1 SGHNT and CDR2 YENEEA come from the germline V gene. Unmatched junction bases numbered 10, after V lost 4 bases and J lost 5 bases. This CDR3 contains 17 residues. CDR3 nucleotides: TGTGCCAGCAGCTCCTGGCGACTAGCGGGAGGAGGGGAGACCCAGTACTTC. Protein sequence: CASSSWRLAGGGETQYF.

The V call is TRBV25-1, the J call TRBJ2-1; 9 nucleotides agree with TRBD2. After removal of 9 bases from V and 7 bases from J, the junction contained 7 bases not matched to a gene. Germline values: CDR1 MGHDK, CDR2 SYGVNS. This CDR3 contains 13 residues. In nucleotides, the CDR3 is TGTGCCAGTTGTGCGGGGGGGAGGAATGAGCAGTTCTTC. Translation gives CASCAGGRNEQFF. Full variable domain (outside the CDR3, taken from reference TRBV25-1 and TRBJ2-1): EADIYQTPRYLVIGTGKKITLECSQTMGHDKMYWYQQDPGMELHLIHYSYGVNSTEKGDLSSESTVSRIRTEHFPLTLESARPSHTSQYLCASCAGGRNEQFFGPGTRLTVL.

This clone was observed a few times. The chain joins TRBV11-3 to TRBJ2-1, with D maybe TRBD2 (6 bases). Germline loops: CDR1 SGHNT, CDR2 YENEEA. V gave up 0 bases and J gave up 7 bases, with 16 bases separating them. The CDR3 covers 16 residues. CDR3 nucleotides: TGTGCCAGCAGCTTAGAGGCTAGCCGGGGGAAGAATGAGCAGTTCTTC. This encodes CASSLEASRGKNEQFF.

The chain uses TRBV2 and TRBJ2-3, with 7 bases that match TRBD2. The CDR3 is made up of 14 amino acids. V was pared by 6 bases and J by 1 base, with 4 bases of the junction left unmatched. The germline CDR1 and CDR2 sequences are SNHLY and FYNNEI. Here the CDR3 reads CASRFSGRTDTQYF. CDR3 coding DNA: TGTGCCAGCAGGTTTAGCGGGCGCACAGATACGCAGTATTTT.

The rearrangement uses TRBV14 and TRBJ2-7; tentatively, D is TRBD1 (6 bases). V was shortened by 4 bases and J by 5 bases, with 18 bases between the two germline ends. The CDR3 has 15 residues. CDR1 and CDR2 (germline): SGHDN, FVKESK. For the CDR3, the DNA is TGTGCCAGCAGCCCACGTAGGGGGAGAGGCGACGAGCAGTACTTC. Its protein product is CASSPRRGRGDEQYF.

This clone was seen a handful of times. The rearrangement uses TRBV20-1 and TRBJ1-1, with D unclear. The CDR3 has 11 amino acids. From germline, CDR1 is DFQATT and CDR2 SNEGSKA (reference sequence). The ends were cut back, 8 bases at V and 9 bases at J, with 16 bases in the middle. This CDR3 is CSPQRDLQAFF. The CDR3 DNA reads as TGCAGTCCCCAGAGGGATCTTCAAGCTTTCTTT.

This clone was counted a single time. The chain is built from TRBV6-1 and TRBJ2-5; 7 bases line up with TRBD2. The CDR3 is made up of 15 amino acids. Germline CDR1 is MNHNS and CDR2 is SASEGT. The DNA of the CDR3 is TGTGCTTCCTCCTTGCAGCGGGGCCTCCAAGAGACCCAGTACTTC. Translating gives CASSLQRGLQETQYF.

CDR3 in amino acids: CASSLRQHNEQFF. The CDR3, as DNA: TGTGCCAGCAGTCTCCGACAGCACAATGAGCAGTTCTTC. The chain is built from TRBV6-5 and TRBJ2-1; possibly TRBD1 for D (5 bases). The CDR3 is made up of 13 amino acids. Germline CDR1 MNHEY, CDR2 SVGAGI. Trimming left V 5 bases short and J 5 bases short, with 10 bases between.

This chain uses TRBV7-3 with TRBJ2-3; D is perhaps TRBD2 (5 bases). CDR3 length: 13 amino acids. Germline V gives CDR1 SGHTA, CDR2 FQGTGA. Trimming removed 2 bases at V and 3 bases at J, with 6 bases between. The CDR3 is CASSLPGTDTQYF. CDR3 sequence (DNA): TGTGCCAGCAGCTTACCGGGAACAGATACGCAGTATTTT.

The chain recombines TRBV5-8 with TRBJ1-1, with 7 bases fitting TRBD1. The V segment lost 4 bases and the J segment 1 base; nucleotides outside the gene matches: 7. The germline CDR1 and CDR2 sequences are SGHTS and YDEGEE. This CDR3 region has 15 residues. CDR3 nucleotide sequence: TGTGCCAGCAGCCTACGGGACAGACGGAACACTGAAGCTTTCTTT. Protein product: CASSLRDRRNTEAFF.

The table lists this clone with a few counts. This chain connects TRBV4-1 to TRBJ1-2, with 7 positions matching TRBD1. Germline CDR1 reads MGHRA; CDR2 reads YSYEKL. Germline trimming cut 4 bases from V and 8 bases from J; bases unmatched to any gene: 7. This CDR3 has 13 amino acids. The CDR3, as DNA: TGCGCCAGCAGCCGAGCTAGAGGGGGCGGCTACACCTTC. Protein sequence: CASSRARGGGYTF.

This clone was counted a few times. The genes are TRBV4-2 and TRBJ2-7; TRBD2 matches 9 bases. The CDR3 totals 16 residues. Trimming at V came to 3 bases and at J to 4 bases, leaving 10 bases not matched to a gene. Per germline, CDR1 LGHNA and CDR2 YNFKEQ. The CDR3 DNA reads as TGTGCCAGCAGCCAGGCCCGAACTAGCGGGCATTACGAGCAGTACGTC. It is translated as CASSQARTSGHYEQYV.

This chain uses TRBV6-4 with TRBJ2-6; no clear D. Germline CDR1 and CDR2: MRHNA and SNTAGT. The CDR3 covers 17 residues. Trimming removed 4 bases at V and 0 bases at J, with 13 bases between. The DNA of the CDR3 is TGTGCCAGCAGTGTTGGCGGTTCCTCCTCTGGGGCCAACGTCCTGACTTTC. It codes for CASSVGGSSSGANVLTF.

The CDR3 protein is CASLGTPQETQYF. The CDR3 nucleotides read TGTGCCAGTCTTGGGACACCTCAAGAGACCCAGTACTTC. V gene TRBV6-1 combines with J gene TRBJ2-5; D is perhaps TRBD1 (6 bases). The CDR3 totals 13 residues. The germline V gene encodes CDR1 MNHNS and CDR2 SASEGT. Trimming pared 9 bases from V and 2 bases from J, leaving 13 bases between.